This T cell receptor beta chain was obtained from a study of radiation and T cells in renal cell carcinoma. Time point indicated: baseline pretreatment blood. Treatment of the sample: 15 Gy SBRT to primary tumor, nephrectomy 4 weeks later. The patient's renal cell carcinoma had clear cell pathology. Some clones are missing from TCRdb's copy, which holds only in-frame ones; the method was immunoSEQ multiplex PCR. Among approximately 94,000 clones, about 79% were seen once, and the ten largest hold around 6.7%. Trimming removed 3 bases at V and 2 bases at J, with 10 bases between. Germline V gene lookup returns CDR1 MDHEN and CDR2 SYDVKM. The CDR3 extends over 14 amino acids.

The TCR originated in a man in his fifties or sixties with renal cell carcinoma. The chain employs TRBV28 and TRBJ2-5; D perhaps matches TRBD2 (6 bases). The source material was blood, sampled from a patient whose treatment included radiotherapy and nephrectomy. Written as DNA, the CDR3 is TGTGCCAGCAGTTTTGGGAGGCCGCAAGAGACCCAGTACTTC. This codes for CASSFGRPQETQYF. The full variable domain, its missing parts supplied by reference TRBV28 and TRBJ2-5, is DVKVTQSSRYLVKRTGEKVFLECVQDMDHENMFWYRQDPGLGLRLIYFSYDVKMKEKGDIPEGYSVSREKKERFSLILESASTNQTSMYLCASSFGRPQETQYFGPGTRLLVL.